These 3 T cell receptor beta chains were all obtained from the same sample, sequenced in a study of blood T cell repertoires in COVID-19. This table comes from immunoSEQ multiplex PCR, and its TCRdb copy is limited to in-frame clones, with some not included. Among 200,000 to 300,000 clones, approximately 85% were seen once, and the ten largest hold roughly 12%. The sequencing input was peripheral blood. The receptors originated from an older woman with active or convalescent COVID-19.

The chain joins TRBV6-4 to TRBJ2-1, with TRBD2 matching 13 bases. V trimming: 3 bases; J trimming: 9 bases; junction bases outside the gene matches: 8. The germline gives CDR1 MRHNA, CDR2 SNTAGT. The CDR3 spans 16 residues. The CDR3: CASSDGLAGVSGEQFF. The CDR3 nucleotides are TGTGCCAGCAGTGATGGACTAGCGGGGGTTAGTGGTGAGCAGTTCTTC.

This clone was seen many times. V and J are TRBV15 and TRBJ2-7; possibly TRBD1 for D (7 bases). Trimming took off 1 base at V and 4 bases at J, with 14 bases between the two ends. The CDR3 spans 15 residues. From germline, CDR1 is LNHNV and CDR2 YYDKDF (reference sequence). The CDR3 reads CATSRGGGGGYEQYF. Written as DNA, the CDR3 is TGTGCCACCAGCAGAGGTGGAGGGGGCGGGTACGAGCAGTACTTC.

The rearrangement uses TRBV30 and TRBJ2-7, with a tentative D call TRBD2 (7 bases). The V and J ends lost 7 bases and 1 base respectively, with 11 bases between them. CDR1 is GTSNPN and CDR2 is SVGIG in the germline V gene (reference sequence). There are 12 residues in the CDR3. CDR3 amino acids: CASGGTSYEQYF. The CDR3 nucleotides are TGTGCCTCGGGGGGCACATCCTACGAGCAGTACTTC.